This note documents a single T cell receptor beta chain sequence. The junction shows a germline mismatch at one end, possibly a read error. The source of the sample is a study of blood T cells in healthy people across ages. A sample-barcoded 5' primer and a J-beta primer mix were used in a second PCR of roughly 6 to 11 cycles. MiXCR was run by TCRdb on the 5' RACE reads, yielding one entry per CDR3 protein. The sample contains roughly 560,000 distinct CDR3 sequences, about 25% of which appear only once. CDR1 MDHEN and CDR2 SYDVKM come from the germline V gene. This CDR3 spans 17 amino acids. These sequences were also reported in another study, on T cells of mothers and their children. As that study records: Thymic selection, a shaping force on TCR recombination output, acts similarly in related and unrelated pairs.

The chain uses TRBV28 and TRBJ2-1; 14 bases match TRBD2. This TCR derives from a boy aged 5-17 years in good health. The sample was blood. CDR3 in amino acids: CASSQGLAGVSYNKQFF. For the CDR3, the DNA is TGTGCCAGCAGTCAGGGACTAGCGGGGGTCTCCTACAATAAGCAGTTCTTC.